This note documents a single T cell receptor beta chain sequence. Its antigen is not identified. This record comes from a study of shared clonotypes between healthy human individuals. Some clones are missing from TCRdb's copy, which holds only in-frame ones; the method was immunoSEQ multiplex PCR. The repertoire holds under 1 million clones, with approximately 92% as singletons. Naivety among CD8 cells was defined by CD45RO negativity and positive CCR7 selection, thereby excluding terminally differentiated effector memory CD45RA+ cells. Participating donors were healthy, HIV-negative adults free of recent acute infections or vaccinations. This CDR3 spans 14 amino acids. CDR1 and CDR2 (germline): SQVTM, ANQGSEA. The ends were cut back, 4 bases at V and 8 bases at J, with 20 bases in the middle. Points from the study as a whole: It was the non-shared clonotypes that had lower generation probabilities than clonotypes shared by all four donors.

Sequencing input: naive CD8+ T cells sorted from blood. The chain employs TRBV29-1 and TRBJ1-2, with D tentatively TRBD1 (5 bases). The TCR was taken from a man younger than 40 in good health. Here the CDR3 DNA reads TGCAGCGTTGTCCGTGGCGGTCCCAAGGGGGGCTACACCTTC. This codes for CSVVRGGPKGGYTF.